The 30 T cell receptor beta chains below come from one sample, sequenced in a study of identical twins. TCRdb ran MiXCR on the 5' RACE reads and lists one entry per CDR3 protein. In the table there are about 700,000 distinct CDR3 sequences, around 6.1% of which are singletons. Sequencing was carried out using naive T cells sorted from blood. Receptors were obtained from a man aged 18 to 30 in good health.

This chain joins TRBV20-1 and TRBJ2-1; 11 positions agree with TRBD2. The CDR3 loop spans 15 amino acids. Germline lookup yields CDR1 DFQATT and CDR2 SNEGSKA (reference sequence). V lost 3 bases to trimming and J lost 7 bases; unmatched junction nucleotides: 8. The CDR3 protein is CSASSALAGGNEQFF. In nucleotides, the CDR3 is TGCAGTGCTAGTTCCGCCCTAGCGGGGGGAAATGAGCAGTTCTTC.

The chain has TRBV5-1 and TRBJ2-2; D ambiguous. The V gene's germline CDR1 is SGHRS and CDR2 YFSETQ. The V end was cut by 4 bases, the J end by 5 bases, with 15 bases between. The CDR3 totals 15 residues. For the CDR3, the DNA is TGCGCCAGCAGCATCACGGCAGGTCAAACCGGGGAGCTGTTTTTT. It codes for CASSITAGQTGELFF.

This clonotype has more than one count but fewer than ten. The chain recombines TRBV4-2 with TRBJ1-5; no clear D gene. The V end lost 0 bases, the J end lost 4 bases, and 13 bases lay between the germline ends. This CDR3 contains 16 residues. Germline assignment: CDR1 LGHNA and CDR2 YNFKEQ. The CDR3 DNA sequence: TGTGCCAGCAGCCAAGATGGTTTGCAACCTAATCAGCCCCAGCATTTT. Amino acids: CASSQDGLQPNQPQHF.

At least ten counts were recorded for this clonotype. The gene calls are TRBV29-1 and TRBJ2-5; the D call may be TRBD1 or TRBD2 (6 bases each). Between the trimmed V and J ends, which lost 7 bases and 0 bases, there was a span of 12 bases. Germline V gene data show CDR1 as SQVTM and CDR2 as ANQGSEA. The CDR3 length is 13 residues. The CDR3: CSARGRYQETQYF. The CDR3 nucleotides are TGCAGCGCCCGGGGGCGGTACCAAGAGACCCAGTACTTC.

This clonotype was seen at least ten times. The rearrangement uses TRBV18 and TRBJ1-1; no firm D call. V gave up 10 bases and J gave up 3 bases, with 15 bases separating them. Germline values: CDR1 KGHSH, CDR2 LQKENI. There are 13 residues in the CDR3. The CDR3 reads CATSRAEDTEAFF. The CDR3, as DNA: TGTGCCACCTCCCGGGCGGAGGACACTGAAGCTTTCTTT.

This clonotype was observed many times. Written as DNA, the CDR3 is TGTGCCAGCAGCTTAGTGTCTCTAGCGGGAGGTGACGAGCAGTACTTC. As protein: CASSLVSLAGGDEQYF. The chain couples TRBV7-8 to TRBJ2-7; 11 bases map to TRBD2. The trim removed 1 base at V and 5 bases at J, leaving 7 bases unmatched. Germline CDR1 SGHVS, CDR2 FQNEAQ. The length of the CDR3 is 16 residues.

This clonotype was detected many times. The CDR3 is CSVVGGLEAFF. Here the CDR3 DNA reads TGCAGCGTTGTAGGGGGGCTTGAAGCTTTCTTT. The gene calls are TRBV29-1 and TRBJ1-1; tentative D call: TRBD1 (6 bases). CDR3 length: 11 residues. V lost 4 bases and J 7 bases, leaving 10 bases between the germline ends. Looked up from germline, CDR1 is SQVTM and CDR2 is ANQGSEA. The full variable domain, with the rest looked up from reference TRBV29-1 and TRBJ1-1, is SAVISQKPSRDICQRGTSLTIQCQVDSQVTMMFWYRQQPGQSLTLIATANQGSEATYESGFVIDKFPISRPNLTFSTLTVSNMSPEDSSIYLCSVVGGLEAFFGQGTRLTVV.

This clonotype was detected ten times or more. The CDR3 is CASSSYNRVDTQYF. The DNA for the CDR3 is TGTGCCAGCAGCTCTTATAACAGGGTGGATACGCAGTATTTT. V and J are TRBV7-2 and TRBJ2-3; a weak D match, TRBD1 (6 bases). Germline CDR1 SGHTA, CDR2 FQGNSA. The CDR3 consists of 14 residues. V was shortened by 4 bases and J by 6 bases, with 14 bases between the two germline ends.

The V gene is TRBV14, the J gene TRBJ2-1, with a tentative D call TRBD2 (5 bases). This CDR3 region has 18 residues. Germline V gene lookup returns CDR1 SGHDN and CDR2 FVKESK. The ends were cut back, 4 bases at V and 4 bases at J, with 23 bases in the middle. The CDR3 reads CASSPPEHAAEKYNEQFF. The CDR3 bases are TGTGCCAGCAGCCCTCCAGAGCATGCAGCGGAAAAATACAATGAGCAGTTCTTC. The variable domain in full, completed from reference TRBV14 and TRBJ2-1, reads EAGVTQFPSHSVIEKGQTVTLRCDPISGHDNLYWYRRVMGKEIKFLLHFVKESKQDESGMPNNRFLAERTGGTYSTLKVQPAELEDSGVYFCASSPPEHAAEKYNEQFFGPGTRLTVL.

The chain carries TRBV7-8 and TRBJ2-1, with D uncertain. Germline CDR1 SGHVS, CDR2 FQNEAQ. V was cut by 5 bases and J by 8 bases, with 7 bases left in between. CDR3 length: 11 amino acids. CDR3 sequence (DNA): TGTGCCAGCAGCCAAAACTATGAGCAGTTCTTC. This encodes CASSQNYEQFF.

This clonotype appeared many times. V and J are TRBV7-8 and TRBJ2-1; a weak D match, TRBD2 (5 bases). V was shortened by 0 bases and J by 15 bases, with 6 bases between the two germline ends. The germline V gene has CDR1 SGHVS and CDR2 FQNEAQ. The CDR3 consists of 10 residues. The CDR3 DNA reads as TGTGCCAGCAGCTTAGCGGGAGTGTTCTTC. Its translation is CASSLAGVFF.

This clonotype occurred many times. The rearrangement uses TRBV12-3 or TRBV12-4 and TRBJ2-7; D remains ambiguous. CDR3 size: 13 residues. Trimming removed 5 bases at V and 0 bases at J, with 8 bases between. The CDR3 DNA reads TGTGCCAGCAGTATGGACGCCTCCTACGAGCAGTACGTC. This translates into CASSMDASYEQYV.

This clonotype was counted many times. The chain's CDR3 is CSARDGGARTEAFF. The CDR3 DNA reads as TGCAGTGCTAGAGATGGCGGGGCTAGGACTGAAGCTTTCTTT. The V gene is TRBV20-1, the J gene TRBJ1-1; D perhaps matches TRBD1 (5 bases). Germline CDR1 and CDR2: DFQATT and SNEGSKA (reference sequence). The CDR3 has 14 residues. Deletions cut 0 bases from V and 5 bases from J, with 13 bases between.

V usage is TRBV29-1 and J usage is TRBJ2-1; D possibly corresponds to TRBD1 (5 bases). The CDR3 runs to 15 residues. V lost 1 base and J 8 bases, leaving 18 bases between the germline ends. Germline loops: CDR1 SQVTM, CDR2 ANQGSEA. The CDR3 nucleotides read TGCAGCGTTGAAGTAAGGGGTGTGGAAGAGGATGAGCAGTTCTTC. Its protein is CSVEVRGVEEDEQFF.

The V and J genes are TRBV11-2 and TRBJ2-7, with 8 bases that match TRBD1. Trimming took 7 bases from V and 3 from J; bases not matched to a gene: 8. The CDR3 extends over 14 amino acids. The germline gives CDR1 SGHAT, CDR2 FQNNGV. The CDR3 loop is CASTEATGGYEQYF. In nucleotides, the CDR3 is TGTGCCAGCACGGAGGCAACAGGGGGCTACGAGCAGTACTTC.

V and J are TRBV5-6 and TRBJ2-7, with TRBD1 matching over 8 bases. Germline V CDR1 and CDR2: SGHDT, YYEEEE. CDR3 size: 13 residues. V lost 7 bases to trimming and J lost 2 bases; unmatched junction nucleotides: 5. CDR3 in amino acids: CASRATGAYEQYF. The CDR3 DNA reads as TGTGCCAGCCGGGCGACAGGGGCCTACGAGCAGTACTTC. Full variable domain (remainder filled in from reference TRBV5-6 and TRBJ2-7): DAGVTQSPTHLIKTRGQQVTLRCSPKSGHDTVSWYQQALGQGPQFIFQYYEEEERQRGNFPDRFSGHQFPNYSSELNVNALLLGDSALYLCASRATGAYEQYFGPGTRLTVT.

This clonotype came up many times. This sequence joins TRBV10-1 and TRBJ2-3; unclear D gene. This CDR3 spans 15 amino acids. Trimming left V 0 bases short and J 0 bases short, with 7 bases between. Germline-derived CDR1 and CDR2 are WNHNN and SYGVQD (reference sequence). Here the CDR3 reads CASSESARSTDTQYF. CDR3 sequence (DNA): TGCGCCAGCAGTGAGTCTGCTAGGAGCACAGATACGCAGTATTTT.

This clonotype was seen more than once but under ten times. This chain uses TRBV20-1 with TRBJ1-1; the match to TRBD1 covers 8 bases. The ends lost 0 bases at V and 1 base at J; junction bases unmatched: 13. Germline CDR1 is DFQATT and CDR2 is SNEGSKA (reference sequence). The CDR3 totals 18 residues. This chain's CDR3 is CSARDSPWQGAENTEAFF. In nucleotides, the CDR3 is TGCAGTGCTAGAGACTCCCCCTGGCAGGGGGCGGAGAACACTGAAGCTTTCTTT.

There are many counts of this clonotype. The chain couples TRBV2 to TRBJ1-1; no clear D gene. Between the trimmed V and J ends, which lost 7 bases and 7 bases, there was a span of 19 bases. This CDR3 has 14 amino acids. Germline lookup yields CDR1 SNHLY and CDR2 FYNNEI. The chain's CDR3 is CASIFLRRIFEAFF. Here the CDR3 DNA reads TGTGCCAGCATTTTCCTCCGCCGGATATTTGAAGCTTTCTTT.

This clonotype appeared a few times. The chain carries TRBV29-1 and TRBJ2-5; D not resolved. Per the germline V gene, CDR1 is SQVTM and CDR2 is ANQGSEA. V shed 4 bases and J shed 7 bases, with 13 bases lying between them. The CDR3 runs to 12 residues. The CDR3 protein is CSVALNPGTQYF. The CDR3 nucleotides are TGCAGCGTTGCCCTCAACCCTGGGACCCAGTACTTC.

This clonotype was detected ten times or more. The CDR3 spells CSVRGAANEQFF. CDR3 in DNA: TGCAGCGTTCGGGGAGCGGCCAATGAGCAGTTCTTC. The chain couples TRBV29-1 to TRBJ2-1, with D possibly being TRBD2 (5 bases). CDR1 is SQVTM, CDR2 ANQGSEA, per germline. The CDR3 runs 12 residues. V was trimmed by 5 bases and J by 6 bases, leaving 11 bases between them.

The table lists this clonotype with many counts. The rearrangement uses TRBV12-3 or TRBV12-4 and TRBJ2-5, with D perhaps given as TRBD1 or TRBD2 (5 bases each). The CDR3 loop spans 13 amino acids. Deletions cut 7 bases from V and 0 bases from J, with 9 bases between. CDR3 amino acids: CASTMGDQETQYF. CDR3 in DNA: TGTGCCAGCACCATGGGGGACCAAGAGACCCAGTACTTC.

This sequence joins TRBV29-1 and TRBJ2-5; TRBD2 matches at 8 bases. This CDR3 has 13 residues. J lost 5 bases, V lost 7 bases, and 9 bases had no gene match. Germline V gene data show CDR1 as SQVTM and CDR2 as ANQGSEA. For the CDR3, the DNA is TGCAGCGCCGCCCGAGCGGGAGTTGAGACCCAGTACTTC. Protein: CSAARAGVETQYF. Complete variable domain (other parts from reference TRBV29-1 and TRBJ2-5): SAVISQKPSRDICQRGTSLTIQCQVDSQVTMMFWYRQQPGQSLTLIATANQGSEATYESGFVIDKFPISRPNLTFSTLTVSNMSPEDSSIYLCSAARAGVETQYFGPGTRLLVL.

This clonotype occurred a few times. The CDR3 region is CASSSRRANTDTQYF. For the CDR3, the DNA is TGTGCCAGCTCATCCCGAAGGGCCAACACAGATACGCAGTATTTT. The V call is TRBV18, the J call TRBJ2-3; D remains unclear. V was shortened by 5 bases and J by 2 bases, with 14 bases between the two germline ends. Germline loops: CDR1 KGHSH, CDR2 LQKENI. This CDR3 has 15 residues. Using reference TRBV18 and TRBJ2-3 for the parts outside the CDR3, the full variable domain is NAGVMQNPRHLVRRRGQEARLRCSPMKGHSHVYWYRQLPEEGLKFMVYLQKENIIDESGMPKERFSAEFPKEGPSILRIQQVVRGDSAAYFCASSSRRANTDTQYFGPGTRLTVL.

This clonotype was seen a handful of times. V usage is TRBV2 and J usage is TRBJ2-7; a possible D gene is TRBD1 (5 bases). Trimming shortened V by 7 bases and J by 7 bases, and 14 bases separated the two germline ends. Germline loops: CDR1 SNHLY, CDR2 FYNNEI. The CDR3 loop spans 12 amino acids. CDR3 protein: CASTGSLREQYF. The CDR3 coding sequence is TGTGCCAGCACAGGGTCCCTTCGGGAGCAGTACTTC.

This clonotype was picked up many times. The chain is built from TRBV10-2 and TRBJ2-3, with D perhaps TRBD1 or TRBD2 (5 bases each). Germline V lookup: CDR1 WSHSY, CDR2 SAAADI. Trimming stripped 8 bases from V and 11 bases from J, with 14 bases between. The CDR3 length is 11 residues. The CDR3 is CASSLGDQQYF. CDR3 sequence (DNA): TGCGCCAGCTCCTTAGGGGACCAGCAGTATTTT.

This clonotype was seen a handful of times. The genes are TRBV4-1 and TRBJ1-6, with TRBD1 as a possible D gene (6 bases). The V end lost 7 bases, the J end lost 6 bases, and 10 bases lay between the germline ends. The CDR3 totals 13 residues. Germline V gene data show CDR1 as MGHRA and CDR2 as YSYEKL. The CDR3 is CASNGQLNSPLHF. As DNA, the CDR3 is TGCGCCAGCAACGGACAGCTTAATTCACCCCTCCACTTT.

This clonotype was counted many times. The chain links TRBV20-1 to TRBJ2-2; no reliable D call. There are 14 residues in the CDR3. Germline V CDR1 and CDR2: DFQATT, SNEGSKA (reference sequence). V was pared by 0 bases and J by 4 bases, with 9 bases between. The CDR3 protein is CSARDRGSTGELFF. The CDR3 region has the DNA TGCAGTGCTAGAGATCGCGGCTCCACCGGGGAGCTGTTTTTT.

A few counts support this clonotype. The chain uses TRBV6-2 or TRBV6-3 and TRBJ2-5, with D maybe TRBD2 (6 bases). The length of the CDR3 is 12 residues. Germline V gene data show CDR1 as MNHEY and CDR2 as SVGEGT. Trimming removed 8 bases from V and 6 bases from J, with 13 bases in between. CDR3 nucleotides: TGTGCCAGCGCGCGGGGTCGGAAGACCCAGTACTTC. Translated: CASARGRKTQYF.

This clonotype was recorded at least ten times. The chain employs TRBV6-5 and TRBJ2-7; D could derive from TRBD1 or TRBD2 (6 bases each). The CDR3 has 18 amino acids. Germline CDR1 MNHEY, CDR2 SVGAGI. Trimming pared 3 bases from V and 4 bases from J, leaving 25 bases between. In DNA form, the CDR3 reads TGTGCCAGCAGTTATTCCGGAGGGGGACTCCATAAAAAATACGAGCAGTACTTC. Translation: CASSYSGGGLHKKYEQYF.